This is a list of T cell receptor beta chains from one sample in a study of OX40 agonist ivuxolimab in advanced cancers. Profiling relied on immunoSEQ multiplex PCR, and the TCRdb table lists in-frame clones only, not all of them. Found here are about 93,000 clones, 94% of them singletons; the top ten hold around 2.5%. Here the sequenced sample was CD4+ or CD8+ T cells sorted from blood, taken in a trial of the OX40 agonist ivuxolimab. The receptor source for this set is an adult with an advanced solid tumor such as melanoma, head and neck, liver or kidney cancer. Each CDR3 is given with its conserved first and last residue. Each record gives: V gene, J gene, clone size, D gene, CDR3 DNA, CDR3 protein. A D gene is named only where the DNA matches it firmly. Clone sizes are given selectively: once, few, many, or a class where the clone is expanded.

V: TRBV19
J: TRBJ1-2
size: few
D: .
DNA: TGTGCCAGTACATCATCGGACATCAACTATGGCTACACCTTC
CDR3: CASTSSDINYGYTF

V: TRBV19
J: TRBJ1-4
size: .
D: .
DNA: TGTGCCAGTAGTATTGGGGGGGGCGATGAAAAACTGTTTTTT
CDR3: CASSIGGGDEKLFF

V: TRBV11-2
J: TRBJ2-3
size: .
D: .
DNA: TGTGCCGTCCGGGACCGACGCACAGATACGCAGTATTTT
CDR3: CAVRDRRTDTQYF

V: TRBV6-6
J: TRBJ2-5
size: .
D: TRBD2
DNA: TGTGCCAGCAGTTGGGGGGGTCCTCAAGAGACCCAGTACTTC
CDR3: CASSWGGPQETQYF

V: TRBV20-1
J: TRBJ1-1
size: .
D: .
DNA: TGCAGTGCTATTGAGATCACTGAAGCTTTCTTT
CDR3: CSAIEITEAFF

V: TRBV29-1
J: TRBJ1-1
size: .
D: .
DNA: TGCAGCGCAAAGGGACGGCTTAACACTGAAGCTTTCTTT
CDR3: CSAKGRLNTEAFF

V: TRBV11-2
J: TRBJ2-7
size: .
D: .
DNA: TGTGCCAGCAACCCCATAGGGGCCGAGCAGTACTTC
CDR3: CASNPIGAEQYF

V: TRBV19
J: TRBJ2-1
size: .
D: TRBD1
DNA: TGTGCCAGTAGTATAAGAGGGGGCCTCAATGAGCAGTTCTTC
CDR3: CASSIRGGLNEQFF

V: TRBV6-5
J: TRBJ1-2
size: .
D: .
DNA: TGTGCCAGCAGTTACTCTGCGGGTTGGGTCTATGGCTACACCTTC
CDR3: CASSYSAGWVYGYTF

V: TRBV20-1
J: TRBJ2-7
size: .
D: .
DNA: TGCAGTGCTTCCCCCTTGGCCGAGCAGTACTTC
CDR3: CSASPLAEQYF

V: TRBV30
J: TRBJ2-4
size: .
D: .
DNA: TGTGCCTGGAGTACAGCTGCCAAAAACATTCAGTACTTC
CDR3: CAWSTAAKNIQYF

V: TRBV18
J: TRBJ1-1
size: .
D: .
DNA: TGTGCCAGCTCACCACGCGGCGACTCGGCTGAAGCTTTCTTT
CDR3: CASSPRGDSAEAFF

V: TRBV30
J: TRBJ2-1
size: .
D: .
DNA: TGTGCCTGGAGCCCCGACTATCCACTTAGGTATGAGCAGTTCTTC
CDR3: CAWSPDYPLRYEQFF

V: TRBV9
J: TRBJ2-1
size: .
D: .
DNA: TGTGCCAACAGCGCCGAAAGGGGTGAGCAGTTCTTC
CDR3: CANSAERGEQFF

V: TRBV6-5
J: TRBJ2-4
size: .
D: .
DNA: TGTGCCACCTCTTCTGGAGGAAACATTCAGTACTTC
CDR3: CATSSGGNIQYF

V: TRBV6-6
J: TRBJ2-3
size: .
D: .
DNA: TGTGCCAGCAGTGCCGACAGGGATACGCAGTATTTT
CDR3: CASSADRDTQYF

V: TRBV7-2
J: TRBJ2-5
size: .
D: TRBD1
DNA: TGTGCCAGCAACACAGGGGGTCTCCAAGAGACCCAGTACTTC
CDR3: CASNTGGLQETQYF

V: TRBV6-5
J: TRBJ1-2
size: .
D: .
DNA: TGTGCCAGCAGTACAGGAGACTATGGCTACACCTTC
CDR3: CASSTGDYGYTF

V: TRBV4-1
J: TRBJ2-5
size: .
D: TRBD2
DNA: TGCGCCAGCAGCCAAGATCGACTAGCGAGGGAGACCCAGTACTTC
CDR3: CASSQDRLARETQYF

V: TRBV11-2
J: TRBJ2-1
size: .
D: TRBD2
DNA: TGTGCCAGCAGCCCAGACATGAGCGGGAGCTTGGATGAGCAGTTCTTC
CDR3: CASSPDMSGSLDEQFF

V: TRBV5-1
J: TRBJ2-5
size: .
D: .
DNA: TGCGCCAGCTCCAGGGGTGGGGAGACCCAGTACTTC
CDR3: CASSRGGETQYF

V: TRBV27
J: TRBJ2-5
size: .
D: .
DNA: TGTGCCAGCAGTTTATTCGTGGGGTCTAGCCAAGAGACCCAGTACTTC
CDR3: CASSLFVGSSQETQYF

V: TRBV4-1
J: TRBJ2-5
size: .
D: TRBD1
DNA: TGCGCCAGCAGCCAAGATCAGGGGGCCGAGACCCAGTACTTC
CDR3: CASSQDQGAETQYF

V: TRBV27
J: TRBJ2-2
size: .
D: TRBD2
DNA: TGTGCCAGCAGTTTGGGCGGGAGCGGCACCGGGGAGCTGTTTTTT
CDR3: CASSLGGSGTGELFF

V: TRBV27
J: TRBJ2-7
size: .
D: .
DNA: TGTGCCAGCAGTTTAGGAGAGCAGTACTTC
CDR3: CASSLGEQYF

V: TRBV6-6
J: TRBJ1-4
size: .
D: TRBD1
DNA: TGTGCCAGCAGGGAGACAGGGATAGCTAATGAAAAACTGTTTTTT
CDR3: CASRETGIANEKLFF

V: TRBV6-5
J: TRBJ1-2
size: .
D: .
DNA: TGTGCCAGCAGTTCCCCCCCGTGGCCTCCAGATGGCTACACCTTC
CDR3: CASSSPPWPPDGYTF

V: TRBV25-1
J: TRBJ1-1
size: .
D: .
DNA: TGTGCCAGCAGTCGCTGGAACACTGAAGCTTTCTTT
CDR3: CASSRWNTEAFF

V: TRBV5-5
J: TRBJ2-1
size: .
D: TRBD1
DNA: TGTGCCAGCAGCCCTAGAGGGACAGGGGAACCAAATGAGCAGTTCTTC
CDR3: CASSPRGTGEPNEQFF

V: TRBV4-1
J: TRBJ2-7
size: .
D: TRBD2
DNA: TGCGCCAGCAGCCAAGATCCCGGGAGGGTATCCTACGAGCAGTACTTC
CDR3: CASSQDPGRVSYEQYF

V: TRBV14
J: TRBJ2-1
size: .
D: .
DNA: TGTGCCAGCAGCCACTGGGACTCCTCCTACAATGAGCAGTTCTTC
CDR3: CASSHWDSSYNEQFF